This paragraph covers one T cell receptor (beta chain) sequence. Its specificity is unknown. The source of the sample is a study of cytomegalovirus exposure and HLA in healthy donors. The PCR made use of 60 Vbeta and 13 Jbeta primers. Clones were sequenced by immunoSEQ multiplex PCR, and TCRdb holds only the in-frame ones, with some missing. The table has 160,000 or so clones, roughly 82% seen once. Findings and limits, study-wide: According to reports, the classifier identified cytomegalovirus status with high specificity and sensitivity. Analyses of presence/absence relied on an assumption of roughly uniform sequencing depth across donors. Earlier analysis yielded a pattern in which most TCR beta V segments were productive about 90% or about 30% of the time.

The clonotype comes from a man aged 50 or older in good health and CMV-seropositive. The sample taken for sequencing was PBMCs.

The CDR3 loop is CASSTKENTGELFF. The CDR3 DNA is TGTGCCAGCAGCACTAAAGAGAACACCGGGGAGCTGTTTTTT. V usage is TRBV5-4 and J usage is TRBJ2-2; the D is unclear. The CDR3 is 14 amino acids. Trimming shortened V by 4 bases and J by 1 base, and 8 bases separated the two germline ends. Per germline, CDR1 SGHNT and CDR2 YYREEE (reference sequence).